One and the same sample provided the 10 T cell receptor beta chains below, sequenced in a study of blood T cells in healthy people across ages. A second PCR, run for about 7 to 11 cycles, used a sample-barcoded 5' primer plus a J-beta primer mix. TCRdb reprocessed the 5' RACE reads with MiXCR, giving one entry per CDR3 protein. The repertoire holds 850,000 to 950,000 distinct CDR3 sequences, with about 30% as singletons. The sample was blood. The source is a woman older than 75 in good health.

A single count supports this clonotype. The chain couples TRBV12-3 or TRBV12-4 to TRBJ2-6; tentative D call: TRBD2 (5 bases). With 5 bases removed from V and 3 bases from J, the gap between germline ends came to 14 bases. CDR3 length: 16 amino acids. The CDR3 coding sequence is TGTGCCAGCAGTACCCGCGGAGGCGATGGGGCCAACGTCCTGACTTTC. Residues: CASSTRGGDGANVLTF.

This clonotype has just a few counts. This chain connects TRBV10-1 to TRBJ1-5; tentatively, D is TRBD1 (5 bases). With 8 bases removed from V and 0 bases from J, the gap between germline ends came to 26 bases. The germline V gene has CDR1 WNHNN and CDR2 SYGVQD (reference sequence). The CDR3 has 19 residues. CDR3 nucleotides: TGCGCCAGCGAAGGGACCCAGGACAAGGGATCGAATAGCAATCAGCCCCAGCATTTT. This gives the protein CASEGTQDKGSNSNQPQHF.

The chain couples TRBV3-1 to TRBJ1-2; 7 bases are a match to TRBD1. The CDR3 consists of 15 residues. V dropped 1 base and J dropped 4; count of bases not matched to a gene: 6. CDR1 and CDR2 (germline): LGHDT, YNNKEL (reference sequence). CDR3 loop: CASSQGAGGPYGYTF. The CDR3, as DNA: TGTGCCAGCAGCCAAGGTGCAGGGGGTCCCTATGGCTACACCTTC.

In its sample, this clonotype was seen many times. The chain couples TRBV18 to TRBJ1-2; the D gene is possibly TRBD1 (5 bases). With 5 bases removed from V and 2 bases from J, the gap between germline ends came to 18 bases. Per the germline V gene, CDR1 is KGHSH and CDR2 is LQKENI. The CDR3 consists of 16 residues. CDR3 region: CASSAGTVDNNYGYTF. For the CDR3, the DNA is TGTGCCAGCTCAGCCGGAACAGTGGACAACAACTATGGCTACACCTTC.

The chain employs TRBV30 and TRBJ1-6, with 8 bases identical to TRBD1. The germline V gene has CDR1 GTSNPN and CDR2 SVGIG (reference sequence). V lost 5 bases, J lost 9 bases, and 3 bases stayed unmatched. The CDR3 is made up of 12 amino acids. For the CDR3, the DNA is TGTGCCTGGGGACAGGGACGTTCACCCCTCCACTTT. Translation gives CAWGQGRSPLHF.

This clonotype has at least ten counts. This sequence joins TRBV6-2 or TRBV6-3 and TRBJ2-7, with TRBD1 identical over 8 bases. Losses at the gene ends were 7 bases for V and 3 bases for J; bases not matched to a gene: 5. The CDR3 is 13 amino acids. Germline CDR1 reads MNHEY; CDR2 reads SVGEGT. The CDR3 reads CASNSGQDYEQYF. For the CDR3, the DNA is TGTGCCAGCAATTCGGGACAGGACTACGAGCAGTACTTC.

V and J are TRBV5-1 and TRBJ1-2, with no clear D. Per the germline V gene, CDR1 is SGHRS and CDR2 is YFSETQ. The ends were cut back, 2 bases at V and 4 bases at J, with 9 bases in the middle. This CDR3 has 13 residues. DNA for the CDR3: TGCGCCAGCAGCTTCGACGGATTCTATGGCTACACCTTC. Its translation: CASSFDGFYGYTF.

This chain connects TRBV6-2 or TRBV6-3 to TRBJ2-2, with 8 nucleotides matching TRBD1. Germline V gives CDR1 MNHEY, CDR2 SVGEGT. The CDR3 has 15 amino acids. With 5 bases clipped from V and 2 bases from J, the junction kept 4 bases outside the gene matches. The CDR3 bases are TGTGCCAGCAGTAAGGGACAGGCAAACACCGGGGAGCTGTTTTTT. This translates into CASSKGQANTGELFF.

CDR3 amino acids: CASSHNPEGRGNTGELFF. The CDR3 coding sequence is TGCGCCAGCAGCCACAACCCCGAGGGGCGGGGGAACACCGGGGAGCTGTTTTTT. This chain links TRBV4-3 with TRBJ2-2; maybe TRBD2 (6 bases). V lost 3 bases and J 1 base, leaving 18 bases between the germline ends. The CDR3 contains 18 residues. Germline V gene lookup returns CDR1 LGHNA and CDR2 YSLEER.

As concerns this clonotype: A much larger clone lies one base from this, so it may be a read error. The rearrangement links TRBV4-3 to TRBJ2-5; D is possibly TRBD1 (5 bases). Germline-derived CDR1 and CDR2 are LGHNA and YSLEER. CDR3 length equals 15 residues. The V end was cut by 0 bases, the J end by 5 bases, with 13 bases between. The CDR3: CASSQDNRKGETQYF. CDR3 bases: TGCGCCAGCAGCCAAGACAACAGGAAGGGGGAGACCCAGTACTTC.